The T cell receptor beta chain described here comes from a study of OX40 agonist ivuxolimab in advanced cancers. Study overall: Three partial responders included one hepatocellular carcinoma patient and two cutaneous melanoma patients.

TCRdb's table, derived via immunoSEQ multiplex PCR, lists solely in-frame clones and lacks some. The sample gives around 56,000 clones, around 89% of which show up once; roughly 1.3% is in the top ten. V gave up 0 bases and J gave up 5 bases, with 1 base separating them. Germline values: CDR1 ENHRY, CDR2 SYGVKD. The CDR3 loop spans 11 amino acids. The receptor comes from an adult with an advanced solid tumor such as melanoma, head and neck, liver or kidney cancer. Sample: CD4+ or CD8+ T cells sorted from blood, taken in a trial of the OX40 agonist ivuxolimab. The chain combines TRBV10-3 with TRBJ1-2; D is undetermined. This CDR3 reads CAISESYGYTF. The CDR3 DNA sequence: TGTGCCATCAGTGAGTCGTATGGCTACACCTTC.